This entry describes one TCR beta chain. The table came from immunoSEQ multiplex PCR; TCRdb's copy has only in-frame clones and leaves some out. The repertoire includes roughly 660,000 clones, approximately 90% of them detected once, and 0.0095% to 0.012% sits in the top ten. The data were obtained in a study of shared T cell receptors in the human thymus. CDR3 length: 15 amino acids. Germline lookup yields CDR1 SGHAT and CDR2 FQNNGV. J lost 3 bases, V lost 4 bases, and 3 bases had no gene match. This sample was shared with a second study, whose subject was human thymus T cells.

The rearrangement joins TRBV11-2 to TRBJ2-7; 13 bases are shared with TRBD2. This receptor was identified in a boy under two years old with a congenital heart defect. The sequenced sample was thymocytes. CDR3: CASSSGLAGVYEQYF. The CDR3, as DNA: TGTGCCAGCAGCTCCGGACTAGCGGGAGTCTACGAGCAGTACTTC.